This passage covers 20 T cell receptor beta chains from one sample sequenced in a study of T cell repertoires in cytomegalovirus infection. Using its own MiXCR run on the reads, TCRdb lists one record per CDR3 protein. The repertoire holds about 680,000 distinct CDR3 sequences, with less than 25% as singletons. Sequencing used CD8+ T cells from PBMCs. The receptors originated from a human donor in good health (CMV status not recorded). Some clones in this sample may be carry-over from other donors' samples.

The chain recombines TRBV7-6 with TRBJ2-1; 13 nucleotides align to TRBD2. Unmatched junction bases numbered 8, after V lost 4 bases and J lost 8 bases. CDR1 and CDR2 from the germline V gene are SGHVS and FNYEAQ. The CDR3 contains 16 residues. The chain's CDR3 is CASSSPLAGGLDEQFF. CDR3 nucleotides: TGTGCCAGCAGCTCCCCACTAGCGGGGGGGCTCGATGAGCAGTTCTTC.

In its sample, this clonotype was seen many times. The chain carries TRBV28 and TRBJ2-1; TRBD2 matches at 8 bases. The germline gives CDR1 MDHEN, CDR2 SYDVKM. Trimming at V came to 5 bases and at J to 6 bases, leaving 6 bases not matched to a gene. The CDR3 length is 14 residues. CDR3 coding DNA: TGTGCCAGCAGTATTAGCGGGACGGGCAATGAGCAGTTCTTC. It specifies CASSISGTGNEQFF.

This clonotype was detected only a few times. The rearrangement joins TRBV29-1 to TRBJ1-2, with a tentative D call TRBD1 (5 bases). Trimming removed 7 bases at V and 4 bases at J, with 16 bases between. The CDR3 runs to 13 residues. CDR1 SQVTM and CDR2 ANQGSEA come from the germline V gene. CDR3 in DNA: TGCAGCGCCGCTCCAGGGATGAGCTATGGCTACACCTTC. Translated: CSAAPGMSYGYTF.

This clonotype was detected a few times. The rearrangement uses TRBV12-3 or TRBV12-4 and TRBJ2-1, with no clear D. The ends were cut back, 0 bases at V and 5 bases at J, with 8 bases in the middle. This CDR3 spans 14 amino acids. CDR3 sequence: CASSLARSDNEQFF. CDR3 bases: TGTGCCAGCAGTTTAGCCAGGTCGGACAATGAGCAGTTCTTC.

This chain joins TRBV4-1 and TRBJ1-1, with D tentatively TRBD1 (5 bases). V was shortened by 0 bases and J by 4 bases, with 6 bases between the two germline ends. The CDR3 loop spans 13 amino acids. Per the germline V gene, CDR1 is MGHRA and CDR2 is YSYEKL. The CDR3 DNA is TGCGCCAGCAGCCAAGATGGGACCACTGAAGCTTTCTTT. Translated: CASSQDGTTEAFF.

In this sample, this clonotype turned up many times. The genes are TRBV10-3 and TRBJ2-3; 14 bases match TRBD2. This CDR3 has 15 amino acids. Germline V gene data show CDR1 as ENHRY and CDR2 as SYGVKD. V shed 6 bases and J 4 bases; nucleotides not matched to a gene: 3. The CDR3 loop is CAIRGTSGGSDTQYF. CDR3 coding DNA: TGTGCCATCAGGGGGACTAGCGGGGGATCAGATACGCAGTATTTT.

The chain employs TRBV6-6 and TRBJ2-2, with D possibly matching TRBD1 (5 bases). V lost 5 bases to trimming and J lost 1 base, with 8 bases between them. This CDR3 is built from 14 residues. Germline V gene lookup returns CDR1 MNHNY and CDR2 SVGAGI (reference sequence). Written as DNA, the CDR3 is TGTGCCAGCAGTCAAACAGGGAACACCGGGGAGCTGTTTTTT. It is translated as CASSQTGNTGELFF.

The chain uses TRBV14 and TRBJ1-2; D is undetermined. The CDR3 is 15 amino acids. Germline-derived CDR1 and CDR2 are SGHDN and FVKESK. V lost 3 bases, J lost 4 bases, and 15 bases lay in between. This CDR3 is CASSHRQGWLYGYTF. The CDR3 bases are TGTGCCAGCAGCCACCGACAAGGTTGGCTCTATGGCTACACCTTC.

Many counts were recorded for this clonotype. The V call is TRBV7-2, the J call TRBJ2-7; D is perhaps TRBD1 (5 bases). This CDR3 comprises 12 residues. Germline values: CDR1 SGHTA, CDR2 FQGNSA. Trimming removed 5 bases at V and 4 bases at J, with 9 bases between. The CDR3 sequence is CASSQTEYEQYF. The CDR3 DNA sequence: TGTGCCAGCAGCCAGACAGAGTACGAGCAGTACTTC. Complete variable domain (other parts from reference TRBV7-2 and TRBJ2-7): GAGVSQSPSNKVTEKGKDVELRCDPISGHTALYWYRQSLGQGLEFLIYFQGNSAPDKSGLPSDRFSAERTGGSVSTLTIQRTQQEDSAVYLCASSQTEYEQYFGPGTRLTVT.

This clonotype was seen a few times. The chain carries TRBV7-2 and TRBJ2-2; D is uncertain. Trimming stripped 3 bases from V and 4 bases from J, with 6 bases between. The CDR3 totals 13 residues. Germline CDR1 is SGHTA and CDR2 is FQGNSA. This chain's CDR3 is CASSFPRTGELFF. Written as DNA, the CDR3 is TGTGCCAGCAGCTTCCCTCGCACCGGGGAGCTGTTTTTT.

This clonotype was counted only a few times. The chain employs TRBV20-1 and TRBJ2-7; D perhaps matches TRBD1 (6 bases). V lost 0 bases and J lost 3, with 18 bases in between. Germline-derived CDR1 and CDR2 are DFQATT and SNEGSKA (reference sequence). There are 16 residues in the CDR3. CDR3 amino acids: CSARDHRRTVDYEQYV. The DNA of the CDR3 is TGCAGTGCTAGAGATCATCGTCGGACAGTAGACTACGAGCAGTACGTC.

In this sample, this clonotype turned up a few times. This chain connects TRBV7-9 to TRBJ1-2, with D unresolved. This CDR3 is 11 amino acids long. Trimming cost V 6 bases and J 8 bases, with 10 bases left between them. Germline V gene sequence: CDR1 SEHNR, CDR2 FQNEAQ (reference sequence). For the CDR3, the DNA is TGTGCCAGCAGGTCGCAAGGGGGCTACACCTTC. It encodes CASRSQGGYTF.

Ten or more counts support this clonotype. The genes are TRBV14 and TRBJ2-1; TRBD2 might be the D (6 bases). Germline loops: CDR1 SGHDN, CDR2 FVKESK. The CDR3 sequence is 15 residues long. V lost 1 base to trimming and J lost 0 bases, with 7 bases between them. The CDR3 nucleotides read TGTGCCAGCAGCCAAGGGCGGGGCTCCTACAATGAGCAGTTCTTC. This sequence encodes CASSQGRGSYNEQFF.

This clonotype has a count of ten or more. CDR3 in amino acids: CASSLLAGDLEQYF. In nucleotides, the CDR3 is TGTGCCAGCAGCTTACTAGCGGGGGACTTGGAGCAGTACTTC. V and J are TRBV7-2 and TRBJ2-7; 10 positions match TRBD2. There are 14 residues in the CDR3. CDR1 is SGHTA, CDR2 FQGNSA, per germline. V gave up 2 bases and J gave up 7 bases; unmatched junction bases: 5.

This clonotype was detected only a few times. The V call is TRBV20-1, the J call TRBJ1-1; weak D call: TRBD1 (5 bases). This CDR3 is 16 amino acids long. Looked up from germline, CDR1 is DFQATT and CDR2 is SNEGSKA (reference sequence). V lost 1 base to trimming and J lost 1 base, with 16 bases between them. The CDR3 loop is CSARVRDPGWNTEAFF. Written as DNA, the CDR3 is TGCAGTGCTAGAGTTCGGGACCCCGGGTGGAACACTGAAGCTTTCTTT.

The V and J genes are TRBV25-1 and TRBJ2-3; D is possibly TRBD2 (6 bases). The germline V and J ends were trimmed by 4 bases and 1 base, with 18 bases remaining between them. This CDR3 contains 17 residues. From germline, CDR1 is MGHDK and CDR2 SYGVNS. CDR3 loop: CASSGREEALGTDTQYF. The CDR3, as DNA: TGTGCCAGCAGTGGAAGGGAGGAGGCCCTTGGCACAGATACGCAGTATTTT.

To note about this clonotype: An end of the junction differs from the germline gene, which may be a read error. The chain links TRBV7-4 to TRBJ1-1; D possibly corresponds to TRBD1 (5 bases). The CDR3 consists of 16 residues. CDR1 is SGHVT and CDR2 is SQSDAQ in the germline V gene. CDR3: CASSPPMTGENTEAFF. CDR3 bases: TGTGCCAGCAGCCCTCCCATGACGGGGGAGAACACTGAAGCCTTCTTT.

V gene TRBV4-3 combines with J gene TRBJ2-1, with 8 positions matching TRBD1. Germline loops: CDR1 LGHNA, CDR2 YSLEER. The CDR3 is 14 amino acids. V lost 6 bases to trimming and J lost 10 bases; unmatched junction nucleotides: 11. DNA for the CDR3: TGCGCCAGCAGTCTTGGACAGGGTTTGGACGAGCAGTTCTTC. It is translated as CASSLGQGLDEQFF.

This clonotype has at least ten counts. The rearrangement links TRBV7-8 to TRBJ2-1; unclear D gene. The CDR3 has 15 residues. The V and J ends lost 1 base and 6 bases respectively, with 13 bases between them. Per germline, CDR1 SGHVS and CDR2 FQNEAQ. CDR3 bases: TGTGCCAGCAGCTTAGAAGACCCGTTGCGCAATGAGCAGTTCTTC. This translates into CASSLEDPLRNEQFF.

The chain links TRBV2 to TRBJ1-1; D unresolved. Germline CDR1 is SNHLY and CDR2 is FYNNEI. V was cut by 1 base and J by 1 base, with 13 bases left in between. The CDR3 has 16 residues. The CDR3 reads CASSEERARPNTEAFF. The DNA for the CDR3 is TGTGCCAGCAGTGAAGAAAGGGCCCGACCGAACACTGAAGCTTTCTTT.